The following is a TCR beta chain sequence with its context. Its antigen is currently unknown. The sample comes from a study of T cell responses to AZD1222 COVID-19 vaccine. Libraries were prepared by immunoSEQ multiplex PCR; TCRdb keeps only in-frame clonotypes and omits some of them. This sample has approximately 120,000 clones, with around 90% found just once. Deletions cut 0 bases from V and 5 bases from J, with 6 bases between. Germline values: CDR1 MRHNA, CDR2 SNTAGT. The CDR3 is 13 amino acids. General study points: A mostly white British donor set with more females was recruited, and clonal diversity was possibly underestimated.

The TCR sequence derives from an adult who received the AZD1222 COVID-19 vaccine. The chain has TRBV6-4 and TRBJ2-3; D is undetermined. The sample was peripheral blood, taken 28 days after the second AZD1222 dose. The CDR3: CASSDSVGDTQYF. The CDR3 DNA reads TGTGCCAGCAGTGACTCGGTAGGAGATACGCAGTATTTT.